This T cell receptor beta chain was identified during a study of blood T cell repertoires in COVID-19. The wider study: From the United States, Italy and Spain came samples of acute and convalescent COVID-19. From T cells, B-cell-depleted T cells, or PBMCs came the material, which was cDNA or gDNA.

This clone was seen more than once but under ten times. The data were produced by immunoSEQ multiplex PCR, yet TCRdb's version contains in-frame clones alone and is incomplete. The top ten hold 1.6% of the sample, which has about 330,000 clones, about 82% seen once. V was pared by 4 bases and J by 3 bases, with 7 bases of the junction left unmatched. The CDR3 runs 15 residues. The germline V gene has CDR1 SGHNT and CDR2 YENEEA. This clonotype originated in a woman in her 50s with acute or convalescent COVID-19. The sample was peripheral blood. The chain combines TRBV11-3 with TRBJ2-7; 9 positions agree with TRBD1. CDR3 sequence reads: CASSSKTGGHYEQYF. The CDR3 DNA follows: TGTGCCAGCAGCTCCAAGACAGGGGGTCACTACGAGCAGTACTTC.